This paragraph reports one T cell receptor beta chain. Its antigen is currently unknown. The CDR3 has 12 residues. The germline CDR1 and CDR2 sequences are MGHRA and YSYEKL. V lost 11 bases, J lost 5 bases, and 15 bases lay in between. Sequencing used immunoSEQ multiplex PCR; TCRdb keeps in-frame clones, though not all of them. The sample records about 95,000 clones, 70% to 90% being singletons. Time point here: baseline pretreatment blood. Regarding treatment: 15 Gy SBRT to primary tumor, nephrectomy 4 weeks later. The entry originates in a study of radiation and T cells in renal cell carcinoma. Findings and limits, study-wide: From baseline, blood top tumor clonotypes peaked at 2 weeks post-radiation.

The material was blood, obtained from a patient whose treatment included radiotherapy and nephrectomy. The sequence was obtained from a man aged 50-60 years with renal cell carcinoma. This chain links TRBV4-1 with TRBJ1-2, with unresolved D. CDR3 amino acids: CAGSGSGYGYTF. DNA for the CDR3: TGCGCCGGGAGCGGGAGTGGGTATGGCTACACCTTC.